The 20 T cell receptor beta chains below come from one sample, sequenced in a study of blood T cell repertoires in COVID-19. The protocol was immunoSEQ multiplex PCR, while the TCRdb copy is restricted to in-frame clones and leaves out a portion. The sample holds 150,000 or so clones, around 84% seen once. Specimen: PBMCs or T cells enriched from blood (not recorded which). The receptors come from a woman aged 50 to 60 who had recovered from COVID-19.

The chain employs TRBV7-8 and TRBJ1-5; D gene ambiguous. CDR3 length equals 14 residues. V lost 5 bases, J lost 5 bases, and 13 bases lay in between. CDR1 and CDR2 from the germline V gene are SGHVS and FQNEAQ. The CDR3 bases are TGTGCCAGCAGCAAGGAGAGGGATTATCAGCCCCAGCATTTT. Its translation: CASSKERDYQPQHF.

This clone has just one count. This rearrangement joins TRBV11-3 to TRBJ2-1, with 8 bases matching TRBD2. The CDR3 consists of 16 residues. V lost 4 bases to trimming and J lost 6 bases; unmatched junction nucleotides: 11. Germline CDR1 reads SGHNT; CDR2 reads YENEEA. DNA of the CDR3: TGTGCCAGCAGCTCTGGGGGTAGCGGGGCGCTCAATGAGCAGTTCTTC. This codes for CASSSGGSGALNEQFF.

The chain carries TRBV20-1 and TRBJ2-7; D is unclear. V lost 3 bases, J lost 2 bases, and 11 bases lay in between. CDR1 is DFQATT and CDR2 is SNEGSKA in the germline V gene (reference sequence). The CDR3 extends over 13 amino acids. The CDR3 protein is CSASVGVTYEQYF. The CDR3 DNA sequence: TGCAGTGCTAGTGTCGGTGTGACCTACGAGCAGTACTTC.

V is TRBV9 and J is TRBJ2-2; 8 nucleotides align to TRBD2. V was clipped by 3 bases and J by 3 bases; unmatched bases: 4. The CDR3 is 15 residues long. Looked up from germline, CDR1 is SGDLS and CDR2 is YYNGEE. The CDR3: CASSGAGVHTGELFF. The CDR3 bases are TGTGCCAGCAGCGGAGCGGGAGTTCACACCGGGGAGCTGTTTTTT.

The chain combines TRBV12-3 or TRBV12-4 with TRBJ2-1, with D unresolved. Trimming left V 7 bases short and J 4 bases short, with 11 bases between. The CDR3 loop spans 13 amino acids. DNA for the CDR3: TGTGCCAGCACCGCGTCCCCTTACAATGAGCAGTTCTTC. It codes for CASTASPYNEQFF.

This sequence joins TRBV29-1 and TRBJ2-1; 10 bases align to TRBD1. V lost 7 bases, J lost 9 bases, and 15 bases stayed unmatched. Germline loops: CDR1 SQVTM, CDR2 ANQGSEA. This CDR3 is built from 15 residues. This CDR3 is CSACRGTGASGEQFF. The CDR3 coding sequence is TGCAGCGCCTGTAGGGGGACAGGGGCATCAGGTGAGCAGTTCTTC.

This chain joins TRBV19 and TRBJ2-1; a possible D gene is TRBD2 (5 bases). The V gene's germline CDR1 is LNHDA and CDR2 SQIVND (reference sequence). The V and J ends lost 9 bases and 0 bases respectively, with 12 bases between them. CDR3 length: 14 residues. In nucleotides, the CDR3 is TGTGCCAGCCAGCTGGGGAGCTCCTACAATGAGCAGTTCTTC. Translated, it gives CASQLGSSYNEQFF.

This rearrangement joins TRBV27 to TRBJ1-1; TRBD1 is a possible D gene (6 bases). The CDR3 runs to 16 residues. V shed 6 bases and J shed 3 bases, with 20 bases lying between them. Germline loops: CDR1 MNHEY, CDR2 SMNVEV (reference sequence). Here the CDR3 reads CASRPKGTGWDTEAFF. The CDR3 DNA sequence: TGTGCCAGCAGACCAAAAGGCACAGGGTGGGACACTGAAGCTTTCTTT.

V and J are TRBV5-1 and TRBJ2-6, with 8 bases aligning to TRBD1. This CDR3 contains 17 residues. With V trimmed by 3 bases and J by 2 bases, 7 bases remained unmatched. Per germline, CDR1 SGHRS and CDR2 YFSETQ. CDR3 nucleotides: TGCGCCAGCAGCTGGGGGACAGGCGGGGCTGGGGCCAACGTCCTGACTTTC. As protein: CASSWGTGGAGANVLTF.

V gene TRBV6-5 combines with J gene TRBJ2-7; the D is unclear. V shed 7 bases and J shed 3 bases, with 10 bases lying between them. This CDR3 has 12 residues. Germline CDR1 and CDR2: MNHEY and SVGAGI. The CDR3 loop is CASTGSFYEQYF. Here the CDR3 DNA reads TGTGCCAGCACTGGCTCATTCTACGAGCAGTACTTC.

The chain combines TRBV27 with TRBJ1-5, with 7 positions matching TRBD1. Unmatched junction bases numbered 5, after V lost 5 bases and J lost 1 base. Germline V gene sequence: CDR1 MNHEY, CDR2 SMNVEV (reference sequence). CDR3 length: 15 residues. Written as DNA, the CDR3 is TGTGCCAGCAGTGAGGGACAGCTCAGCAATCAGCCCCAGCATTTT. Translation gives CASSEGQLSNQPQHF.

CDR3 in amino acids: CASSLGGGSYEQYF. The CDR3 bases are TGTGCCAGCAGCTTGGGAGGGGGCTCCTACGAGCAGTACTTC. The chain carries TRBV5-4 and TRBJ2-7; possibly TRBD1 for D (6 bases). The CDR3 sequence is 14 residues long. From germline, CDR1 is SGHNT and CDR2 YYREEE (reference sequence). Trimming removed 0 bases from V and 0 bases from J, with 7 bases in between. Combining the CDR3 with reference TRBV5-4 and TRBJ2-7 gives the whole variable domain ETGVTQSPTHLIKTRGQQVTLRCSSQSGHNTVSWYQQALGQGPQFIFQYYREEENGRGNFPPRFSGLQFPNYSSELNVNALELDDSALYLCASSLGGGSYEQYFGPGTRLTVT.

This clone was seen a few times. The chain combines TRBV9 with TRBJ2-2, with D maybe TRBD1 (6 bases). Germline V gene data show CDR1 as SGDLS and CDR2 as YYNGEE. The CDR3 covers 15 residues. Trimming removed 4 bases at V and 2 bases at J, with 12 bases between. The CDR3 protein is CASSPRDTNTGELFF. The CDR3 DNA sequence: TGTGCCAGCAGCCCAAGGGACACCAACACCGGGGAGCTGTTTTTT.

The V and J genes are TRBV18 and TRBJ2-2; 7 bases are a match to TRBD1. The V gene end was trimmed by 3 bases and the J gene end by 7 bases; junction bases not matched to a gene: 8. The V gene's germline CDR1 is KGHSH and CDR2 LQKENI. The CDR3 extends over 15 amino acids. This chain's CDR3 is CASSPSQGVFGELFF. CDR3 nucleotide sequence: TGTGCCAGCTCACCGTCGCAGGGGGTTTTCGGGGAGCTGTTTTTT.

This sequence joins TRBV2 and TRBJ2-1; TRBD2 matches 14 bases. Per the germline V gene, CDR1 is SNHLY and CDR2 is FYNNEI. Trimming at V came to 0 bases and at J to 3 bases, leaving 7 bases not matched to a gene. The CDR3 is made up of 19 amino acids. The CDR3 reads CASSEARRLAGGFYNEQFF. The CDR3 DNA is TGTGCCAGCAGTGAAGCCCGTCGACTAGCGGGAGGGTTCTACAATGAGCAGTTCTTC. Full variable domain (remainder filled in from reference TRBV2 and TRBJ2-1): EPEVTQTPSHQVTQMGQEVILRCVPISNHLYFYWYRQILGQKVEFLVSFYNNEISEKSEIFDDQFSVERPDGSNFTLKIRSTKLEDSAMYFCASSEARRLAGGFYNEQFFGPGTRLTVL.

The chain uses TRBV21-1 and TRBJ1-6. TRBV21-1 is a known pseudogene. This CDR3 comprises 13 residues. CDR3 sequence: CARRIGRSSPLHF. As DNA, the CDR3 is TGTGCCAGGAGGATCGGGAGGAGTTCACCCCTCCACTTT.

This clone was seen once. The chain joins TRBV7-2 to TRBJ1-5, with 7 nucleotides matching TRBD1. Germline loops: CDR1 SGHTA, CDR2 FQGNSA. V shed 4 bases and J 2 bases; nucleotides not matched to a gene: 5. The CDR3 totals 15 residues. Here the CDR3 DNA reads TGTGCCAGCAGCTCGCGACAGGGTGGCAATCAGCCCCAGCATTTT. Amino acid sequence: CASSSRQGGNQPQHF.

The chain couples TRBV7-8 to TRBJ1-1; D gene unclear. Germline V gene sequence: CDR1 SGHVS, CDR2 FQNEAQ. The CDR3 has 15 residues. V lost 3 bases and J 1 base, leaving 12 bases between the germline ends. CDR3 in DNA: TGTGCCAGCAGCTTCTATAGACTCTCGAACACTGAAGCTTTCTTT. It translates to CASSFYRLSNTEAFF.

The chain recombines TRBV11-2 with TRBJ2-1; 7 bases map to TRBD1. Germline CDR1 reads SGHAT; CDR2 reads FQNNGV. The ends lost 3 bases at V and 5 bases at J; junction bases unmatched: 4. The CDR3 sequence is 14 residues long. CDR3 bases: TGTGCCAGCAGCTTGATGGGACAGAACAATGAGCAGTTCTTC. Its protein product is CASSLMGQNNEQFF.

This clone is a singleton in its sample. The chain recombines TRBV27 with TRBJ1-3, with 8 bases lining up with TRBD1. Germline assignment: CDR1 MNHEY and CDR2 SMNVEV (reference sequence). Unmatched junction bases numbered 2, after V lost 4 bases and J lost 0 bases. The CDR3 spans 15 residues. CDR3 protein: CASSWTGNSGNTIYF. The CDR3 DNA sequence: TGTGCCAGCAGTTGGACAGGGAACTCTGGAAACACCATATATTTT.